The present TCR beta chain was sequenced within a study of blood T cell repertoires in COVID-19 (dated by TCRdb to about 2020). Notes on the research overall: Collaborator samples came from the United States, Italy and Spain and covered acute and convalescent phases of COVID-19. The prospective study material was composed of cDNA or gDNA derived from T cells, B-cell-depleted T cells, or PBMCs. Subjects who had been exposed to COVID-19, were actively infected with it, or had recovered from it provided the deeply sampled blood TCRbeta repertoires that made up the dataset. The repertoires were released in a freely available public database meant as a resource for research on the immune response to SARS-CoV-2. Samples came from the ongoing ImmuneRACE study (first 160 participants) plus 1,254 subjects from 6 global collaborators. A de-identified subject ID, COVID-19 status, age in years and sex were almost always included in the sample metadata. Where available, HLA class I and class II types were taken from metadata supplied by the sample provider and were not determined by assay-based typing.

Overall results and qualifications from the work: How much clinical and demographic metadata was included differed by source and by participant, and the metadata was provided uncurated.

The germline V gene provides CDR1 SGHRS and CDR2 YFSETQ. CDR3 length: 15 amino acids, cysteine to phenylalanine. Only CDR3 DNA is held: 45 bases, read in frame from base 1. A distance of 18 bases separates the germline ends of V and J, which lose 6 bases and 8 bases respectively. On this clone itself: What antigen it recognizes has not been identified. It has no much larger one-base neighbor in the sample; base qualities were not kept.

One collaborating source in Seattle enrolled patients while the patients were actively infected and followed the patients over time throughout the course of disease. Each collaborating institution followed its own protocols to collect whole blood in K2EDTA tubes. For TCRbeta analysis, collaborators shipped samples in one of three forms: frozen whole blood, isolated PBMCs, or DNA extracted from either of those sample types. The immunoSEQ Assay, a bias-controlled multiplex PCR, was used to amplify TCRbeta CDR3 regions from genomic DNA. Regarding the original processing steps: The number of nucleated cells in each sample was estimated by amplification of reference gene primers within the assay. To quantify the absolute abundance of each unique TCRbeta CDR3 rearrangement, sequence reads were collapsed and filtered. Productive Simpson clonality was computed per sample as the square root of Simpson's diversity index over productive rearrangements. Here the immuneACCESS table is served through TCRdb, limited to in-frame sequences with V and J called. Missing clones are a known gap in these copies; in checked studies unresolved V genes cover under half, and the rest lacks a known reason. V and J calls and clone size are given by that table; D and trimming were obtained from the DNA. The sample table contains a few hundred thousand clones; only one count was recorded for over 85% of them. Of the sample, 1.8% is held by the ten largest clones.

The specimen was peripheral blood. This sequence uses TRBV5-1 and TRBJ1-6, and the D gene may be TRBD1, 5 bases matching. The source is a woman aged 25 to 45 with COVID-19, enrolled during active disease. For the CDR3, the sequence is CASTTLGHSDSPLHF. DNA sequence: TGCGCCAGCACCACCCTCGGACATTCGGATTCACCCCTCCACTTT.